This T cell receptor (beta chain) was recovered during a study of cytomegalovirus exposure and HLA in healthy donors. Overall study results and limits: As a later analysis revealed, most CMV-associated TCR beta chains appeared HLA-restricted.

About this clone: The target antigen is unknown.

The V end was cut by 4 bases, the J end by 2 bases, with 13 bases between. CDR1 is SGHKS and CDR2 is YYEKEE in the germline V gene (reference sequence). The CDR3 is made up of 14 amino acids. Amplification used 60 Vbeta primers and 13 Jbeta primers. The table came from immunoSEQ multiplex PCR; TCRdb's copy has only in-frame clones and leaves some out. The data contain roughly 240,000 clones, approximately 81% of them singletons. The source material was PBMCs. The receptor was derived from a girl under 10 years old in good health and CMV-seronegative. The chain carries TRBV5-5 and TRBJ2-7, with D possibly matching TRBD1 (7 bases). CDR3 DNA: TGTGCCAGCAGCCAAAGGAGGGGGCCCTACGAGCAGTACTTC. It codes for CASSQRRGPYEQYF.